The 9 T cell receptor beta chains below come from one sample, sequenced in a study of T cell responses to AZD1222 COVID-19 vaccine. Clones were read by immunoSEQ multiplex PCR, and TCRdb kept only the in-frame ones, dropping some. The sample yields 100,000 to 150,000 clones, around 87% seen once. The sequenced sample was peripheral blood, obtained on day 0 of AZD1222 vaccination. These receptors were obtained from an adult in good health.

The rearrangement uses TRBV28 and TRBJ2-7; TRBD2 agrees at 9 bases. Trimming took 5 bases from V and 1 from J; bases not matched to a gene: 6. The CDR3 is made up of 15 amino acids. Germline CDR1 is MDHEN and CDR2 is SYDVKM. CDR3 DNA sequence: TGTGCCAGCAGTCTCAGCGGGGGGCCTTCCTACGAGCAGTACTTC. It codes for CASSLSGGPSYEQYF.

J is TRBJ2-7 and V is TRBV6-5; 8 nucleotides match TRBD2. The CDR3 loop spans 10 amino acids. The germline V gene has CDR1 MNHEY and CDR2 SVGAGI. Trimming removed 11 bases from V and 5 bases from J; junction bases left unmatched: 2. Written as DNA, the CDR3 is TGTGCCGGCGGGGGGAACGAGCAGTACTTC. This codes for CAGGGNEQYF.

The V and J genes are TRBV20-1 and TRBJ1-1; the D gene is possibly TRBD1 (5 bases). The CDR3 runs 11 residues. Germline V gene lookup returns CDR1 DFQATT and CDR2 SNEGSKA (reference sequence). V was shortened by 4 bases and J by 10 bases, with 13 bases between the two germline ends. This CDR3 reads CSATRGVRAFF. CDR3 DNA: TGCAGTGCTACGAGGGGAGTGAGAGCTTTCTTT.

The J gene is TRBJ1-6, the V gene TRBV3-1 (or the pseudogene TRBV3-2); D uncertain. Germline values: CDR1 LGHDT, CDR2 YNNKEL (reference sequence). The CDR3 runs to 14 residues. The V and J ends lost 2 bases and 4 bases respectively, with 6 bases between them. This CDR3 is CASSQLFYNSPLHF. CDR3 DNA: TGTGCCAGCAGCCAACTTTTTTATAATTCACCCCTCCACTTT.

V and J are TRBV18 and TRBJ2-2; a possible D gene is TRBD1 (5 bases). The CDR3 has 14 residues. Per the germline V gene, CDR1 is KGHSH and CDR2 is LQKENI. Trimming stripped 2 bases from V and 8 bases from J, with 12 bases between. The CDR3 region has the DNA TGTGCCAGCTCACCAGGAGTTGACAGAGGGGAGCTGTTTTTT. Translating gives CASSPGVDRGELFF.

This clone was counted once. CDR3 in DNA: TGTGCCAGTAGACCTGGTACCTTCACTGAAGCTTTCTTT. It translates to CASRPGTFTEAFF. The chain uses TRBV19 and TRBJ1-1; D is unclear. The CDR3 length is 13 residues. Looked up from germline, CDR1 is LNHDA and CDR2 is SQIVND (reference sequence). The germline V and J ends were trimmed by 6 bases and 4 bases, with 12 bases remaining between them.

The chain recombines TRBV9 with TRBJ1-2; 9 positions agree with TRBD1. The germline V gene encodes CDR1 SGDLS and CDR2 YYNGEE. Trimming removed 4 bases from V and 8 bases from J; junction bases left unmatched: 6. The CDR3 runs 13 residues. The CDR3 region has the DNA TGTGCCAGCAGCCCCGGGACAGGGTCCGGCTACACCTTC. Its translation: CASSPGTGSGYTF.

The genes are TRBV5-4 and TRBJ2-7, with 9 nucleotides matching TRBD1. Germline CDR1 reads SGHNT; CDR2 reads YYREEE (reference sequence). This CDR3 region has 16 residues. V was clipped by 4 bases and J by 2 bases; unmatched bases: 10. The CDR3 sequence: CASSRPDRGRTYEQYF. DNA for the CDR3: TGTGCCAGCAGCCGCCCGGACAGGGGAAGAACCTACGAGCAGTACTTC.

The chain recombines TRBV25-1 with TRBJ1-6; 7 nucleotides match TRBD1. V trimming: 6 bases; J trimming: 7 bases; junction bases outside the gene matches: 9. CDR3 length: 15 residues. Germline loops: CDR1 MGHDK, CDR2 SYGVNS. In DNA, the CDR3 is TGTGCCAGCAGAACCTCCGACAGGGCGAATTCACCCCTCCACTTT. Protein: CASRTSDRANSPLHF.